This T cell receptor (beta chain) was recovered during a study of control samples from healthy donors and cancer patients. Measured with immunoSEQ multiplex PCR; TCRdb has only the in-frame clones, and not every one. The sample includes about 98,000 clones, around 82% of them seen just once. V was pared by 4 bases and J by 7 bases, with 9 bases of the junction left unmatched. The CDR3 consists of 17 residues. Per germline, CDR1 SGHAT and CDR2 FQNNGV. This chain joins TRBV11-2 and TRBJ2-1, with TRBD2 matching 14 bases. The sample was blood. This receptor was taken from a man aged 60-69 years in good health. This chain's CDR3 is CASSSGTSGGLWNEQFF. CDR3 in DNA: TGTGCCAGCAGCTCTGGGACTAGCGGGGGCCTTTGGAATGAGCAGTTCTTC. The whole variable domain, filled in from reference TRBV11-2 and TRBJ2-1, reads EAGVAQSPRYKIIEKRQSVAFWCNPISGHATLYWYQQILGQGPKLLIQFQNNGVVDDSQLPKDRFSAERLKGVDSTLKIQPAKLEDSAVYLCASSSGTSGGLWNEQFFGPGTRLTVL.